This T cell receptor (beta chain) came from a study of identifying expanded T cells in peripheral blood. Measured with immunoSEQ multiplex PCR; TCRdb has only the in-frame clones, and not every one. The data hold roughly 90,000 clones, with 70% to 90% observed a single time. Study-level findings and limits: Differentially abundant clones: about 1.2 between replicates, about 16 at around 14 days, 19 to 20 at four.

The CDR3 loop spans 15 amino acids. Germline lookup yields CDR1 LNHDA and CDR2 SQIVND (reference sequence). V lost 3 bases and J 6 bases, leaving 15 bases between the germline ends. In regard to this clone: What it recognizes is unknown.

Healthy donors had no documented immune events, such as infections, while sampled. Sequences were obtained from blood. The TCR sequence derives from a person aged 18-69 years in good health. The chain couples TRBV19 to TRBJ1-5; D is unclear. The CDR3 bases are TGTGCCAGTAGTATTCGACCGGCGCCGGGTCAGCCCCAGCATTTT. This codes for CASSIRPAPGQPQHF. Together with reference TRBV19 and TRBJ1-5, the CDR3 gives the full variable domain: DGGITQSPKYLFRKEGQNVTLSCEQNLNHDAMYWYRQDPGQGLRLIYYSQIVNDFQKGDIAEGYSVSREKKESFPLTVTSAQKNPTAFYLCASSIRPAPGQPQHFGDGTRLSIL.